This T cell receptor beta chain appears in the sequencing data of a study of cytomegalovirus exposure and HLA in healthy donors (dated by TCRdb to 2016 to 2017). Regarding the complete study: An earlier analysis of under 600 of the donors reported 250 to 350 Gb of sequence data and more than 90 million unique TCR beta sequences from roughly 180 million T cells. Roughly 300 gigabases of sequencing data and approximately 80 million unique TCR sequences were included in an early release covering 550 to 800 HLA-typed donors. The genetic ancestry cluster associated with self-reported Caucasian donors included roughly 84% of the 300 to 400 genotyped donors. The study aimed to test whether signatures of past pathogen exposure could be identified by cataloging public T cell receptors. The study used immunosequencing to profile the T cell repertoires of approximately 650 subjects and linked those repertoires to cytomegalovirus serostatus. In addition to the first cohort of hundreds of subjects, a separate validation cohort of 120 different subjects was used. To predict cytomegalovirus infection status, the study brought together high-throughput TCR immunosequencing, statistical association of individual TCRs with disease status, and machine learning. A later analysis re-examined previously published TCR beta repertoires from 610 or so donors and added high-resolution HLA genotyping to investigate patterns of TCR occurrence. The later analysis used no new phenotypic data to find candidate immune exposures, relying instead on TCR beta sequences and their occurrence across donors. An earlier analysis of approximately 500 of the donors applied high-throughput TCR beta sequencing to assess whether each TCR beta V gene segment acted as functional or pseudogenic. Donor age, sex, ethnicity and CMV serostatus were collected together with the repertoire data. In a later genetic analysis, genome-wide SNP genotypes for about 55% of the roughly 700 donors were used, and that subset was treated as a discovery cohort. Every discovery cohort repertoire had been produced on one sequencing platform. Both class I and class II loci were covered by HLA typing, at four-digit resolution. The number of typed donors differed by locus: about 620-630 for A, B, C, DRB1 and DQB1; 500 to 550 for DQA1; 606 for DPA1; and approximately 450 for DPB1. Roughly 5 DR-DQ haplotypes were treated as single units for association and clustering because of strong linkage in the cohort. Across 398 genotyped donors of the cohort, an average of about 240,000 unique TCR beta nucleotide sequences per donor were sequenced, and roughly 20% of those sequences were non-productive. Beyond this particular receptor, the publication reports: Compared with equally common non-associated chains, HLA-associated TCR beta chains in a later analysis were more clonally expanded and had lower generation probabilities. The authors suggested that the approach could potentially be extended to other disease states and immunological phenotypes. The only immune exposure information available for the cohort was CMV serostatus. In an earlier analysis of roughly 500 of the donors, most TCR beta V segments appeared in productive rearrangements about 87% or about 30% of the time, broadly matching IMGT annotations. According to a later genetic analysis, donors in an Asian-associated ancestry cluster had fewer N-insertions in productive TCRs than the approximately 700-donor mean. Because some donors lacked HLA typing at each locus, the association tests relied only on the typed subset. In this cohort, only TCR beta chains were sequenced, and detectable features were limited by the absence of alpha or paired-chain data. A cluster of highly shared sequence variants was judged likely to represent a technical artifact of the sequencing pipeline. The earlier analysis of a few hundred of the donors excluded 15 to 20 rarely observed V segments, including chromosome 9 orphons, because counts were too low. In a later analysis, the rate of TCR association differed among HLA loci, with DRB1 alleles having the most associated TCRs and HLA-C alleles having the fewest. Three of the identified cytomegalovirus-associated TCR beta chains were confirmed in vitro to be specific for cytomegalovirus antigens. The study listed approximately 150 TCR beta chains as associated with cytomegalovirus. A later analysis reported that several top co-occurrence clusters appeared linked to parvovirus B19, influenza, CMV and Epstein-Barr virus. In a later genetic analysis, a missense DCLRE1C variant was associated with V-gene and J-gene trimming of TCR beta chains, and the association was replicated in an independent cohort. Roughly uniform sequencing depth across donors was assumed in presence/absence analyses, although this assumption may not hold. In both the original and validation cohorts, the classifier was reported to diagnose cytomegalovirus status with high specificity and sensitivity. Correlated functional status among segregating V segments might reflect linkage disequilibrium, but an unknown experimental factor could not be ruled out. A later analysis found that most CMV-associated TCR beta chains appeared HLA-restricted, with HLA associations seemingly driven largely by CMV exposure. A further reported finding was that TCR beta sequences accurately predicted the HLA-A and HLA-B alleles for most subjects in the first cohort. Across donors, most TCR sequences were observed very rarely, whereas some public TCRs were present in many individuals. In a later analysis, 16,951 TCR beta sequences were associated with specific HLA alleles at a false discovery rate of 0.05. When HLA alleles, especially DR and DQ, strongly co-occurred, TCR associations were difficult to assign to individual alleles.

The library was produced with the immunoSEQ multiplex PCR assay. The multiplex PCR relied on a mix of 60 forward primers for TCR Vbeta segments and 13 reverse primers for TCR Jbeta segments. The CDR3 region of rearranged TCR beta genes was amplified from genomic DNA with a multiplex PCR assay. The amplified TCR beta libraries were sequenced on the Illumina HiSeq System as 87-base-pair reads. As for the original processing: In a later analysis, tens of millions of unique TCR beta chains were counted across the roughly 700 repertoires, and roughly 9.9 million of these chains were shared by at least two donors. Raw reads were error-corrected and collapsed into unique sequences with a nearest-neighbor algorithm that merged closely related sequences to remove PCR and sequencing errors. CDR3 sequences were aligned to IMGT reference sequences to assign V, D and J gene segments. Each retained sequence needed at least a six-nucleotide match to both a V gene segment and a J gene segment. Rearrangements were called productive when the CDR3 lacked stop codons and stayed in frame with V and J; all others were non-productive. CDR3 was defined according to IMGT convention as the region running from the second conserved V-encoded cysteine to the conserved J-encoded phenylalanine. The earlier analysis of some 580 of the donors excluded any sequence lacking an unambiguous match to a single V gene segment. In an earlier analysis of 587 of the donors, V segments were called functional above 56.7% productive rearrangements and were called segregating when the between-donor standard deviation exceeded 5%. A statistical classification framework was built for diagnosing cytomegalovirus status from the catalog of TCR beta chain sequences. A later analysis assigned V and J genes by comparing TCR nucleotide sequences with IMGT/GENE-DB human TR gene sequences. Using the TCRdist pipeline, a later analysis assigned CDR3 sequences along with most-parsimonious VDJ recombination scenarios. In a later analysis, every TCR beta chain was defined by the combination of its CDR3 amino acid sequence and its V-gene family, and reads without a unique V-gene family were dropped. To address suspected cross-contamination and a sequencing artifact, a later analysis removed 592 highly shared, low-generation-probability nucleotide sequences. For each public chain, a later analysis derived a clonal expansion index from normalized ranks of inferred template counts within each repertoire. In a later analysis, generation probabilities were computed using a VDJ recombination model fitted to out-of-frame rearrangements, and the results were checked against IGoR. Hypergeometric tests were used in a later analysis to score TCR-TCR, TCR-HLA and TCR-CMV co-occurrence, with a repertoire-size bias correction applied to the TCR pairs. To estimate false discovery rates, a later analysis permuted the HLA or CMV assignments 20 times. A later analysis grouped co-occurring TCRs with DBSCAN, adding TCRdist sequence similarity when clustering within HLA-allele-positive subsets. For co-occurrence clustering, repertoires with fewer than 30,000 or more than 120,000 public chains were excluded, along with five repertoires with anomalous nucleotide sharing. Not all clones reach the TCRdb copy of this immuneACCESS table, which keeps in-frame sequences only. Checked studies attribute under half of the gap to unresolved V genes and leave the rest unexplained. That table furnishes V, J and clone size, whereas the DNA furnished D and trimming. Here the sample has more than 150,000 clones; roughly 88% occur a single time. Approximately 9.4% of the sample rests with the top ten.

Turning to this clone: Its antigen remains undetermined. Base qualities are not recorded, but no much larger clone differs from it by a single base.

The cohort consisted of 650 to 850 healthy bone marrow donors. At the time of sampling, all cohort members were nominally healthy, though unrecorded immune exposures were likely present. The donor was CMV seropositive and belonged to the group of 250 to 300 seropositive cohort members. A peripheral blood sample was collected from each donor, and TCR beta sequencing was performed on peripheral blood mononuclear cells. Genomic DNA extraction from the blood cell samples was performed with the Qiagen DNeasy Blood Extraction Kit. The TCR comes from a man younger than 35 in good health and CMV-seropositive. The source material was PBMCs.

The nucleotide sequence is given as TGTGCCAGCAGTGACTCCGGACAGGGAGGAAACACCATATATTTT. Its product reads: CASSDSGQGGNTIYF. The chain is made from TRBV25-1 and TRBJ1-3, with 8 bases in between that match TRBD1. Unmatched junction bases come to 5, with V trimmed by 3 bases and J by 4 bases. From the cysteine up to the phenylalanine, the CDR3 has a length of 15 residues. Only CDR3 DNA remains: 45 bases, in frame from the first base. Per the germline V gene, MGHDK is the CDR1 and SYGVNS is the CDR2.